The rows below give T cell receptor beta chains drawn from one sample of a study of cytomegalovirus exposure and HLA in healthy donors. Profiling relied on immunoSEQ multiplex PCR, and the TCRdb table lists in-frame clones only, not all of them. The data contain about 82,000 clones, 60% to 80% of them seen just once; the ten biggest clones take up more than 7%. The sample was PBMCs. The receptor set was obtained from a man aged 55 to 70 in good health and CMV-seronegative. Each CDR3 is given with its conserved first and last residue.

J,V,CDR3
TRBJ1-1,TRBV6-5,CASSYSKWGREAFF
TRBJ1-5,TRBV7-2,CASSPRRGSNQPQHF
TRBJ2-6,TRBV5-6,CASRPPGISGANVLTF
TRBJ2-3,TRBV2,CASSEWQGTDTQYF
TRBJ2-3,TRBV12-2,CASRPPRRERDTDTQYF
TRBJ2-7,TRBV18,CASSPQRGGLYEQYF
TRBJ1-2,TRBV5-1,CASSLDTQDYGYTF
TRBJ1-1,TRBV15,CATSRDYSTEAFF
TRBJ2-2,TRBV4-3,CASSLGTSGTGELFF
TRBJ2-1,TRBV28,CASSLSGSLGNEQFF
TRBJ1-5,TRBV4-1,CASSQEGTGKGQPQHF
TRBJ1-3,TRBV7-9,CASTKGTGGNTIYF
TRBJ2-1,TRBV7-2,CASSVAGLASYNEQFF
TRBJ1-2,TRBV7-9,CSSSLYADEAGYTF
TRBJ2-2,TRBV18,CASSPGQRSNTGELFF
TRBJ2-2,TRBV6-4,CASSGDNTGELFF
TRBJ1-6,TRBV19,CASSNGIVGSPLHF
TRBJ2-7,TRBV30,CAWRSLTYEQYF
TRBJ2-7,TRBV11-2,CASSSGTQIYEQYF
TRBJ1-1,TRBV6-6,CASSYLAGKNTEAFF
TRBJ2-7,TRBV19,CASSQQAAYEQYF
TRBJ1-1,TRBV5-1,CASSVTVMNTEAFF
TRBJ2-3,TRBV11-2,CASSLDRGGGTDTQYF
.,TRBV4-2,CASSQPGNSYEQYF
TRBJ2-1,TRBV10-3,CAIRGAGLSNEQFF
TRBJ1-2,TRBV29-1,CSVRQGGLGINYGYTF
TRBJ2-3,TRBV5-4,CASSLVGLDTDTQYF
TRBJ2-1,TRBV28,CASRWTSGRSEQFF
TRBJ2-5,TRBV4-2,CASSRGPSGTTSRETQYF
TRBJ1-5,TRBV6-1,CASSESFGDSNQPQHF
TRBJ1-5,TRBV6-1,CASSGQVSNQPQHF
TRBJ2-2,TRBV5-1,CASSSLNLDNLNTGELFF
TRBJ1-1,TRBV13,CASSLGEGLDTEAFF
TRBJ2-7,TRBV7-9,CASSPRQGENEQYF
TRBJ2-3,TRBV15,CATSRFTTSGSSTDTQYF
TRBJ2-3,TRBV5-1,CASSLVGGSDTQYF
TRBJ2-7,TRBV12-5,CASGPGTSYEQYF
TRBJ2-1,TRBV5-4,CASSPPPPRGDEQFF
TRBJ1-4,TRBV7-9,CASSSEEVVPTNEKLFF
TRBJ2-5,TRBV7-9,CSSSLGAAIHETQYF
TRBJ1-5,TRBV19,CASSDSRSNQPQHF
TRBJ2-3,TRBV6-6,CASLRGASTDTQYF
TRBJ1-6,TRBV7-9,CASSLTGGADSPLHF
TRBJ2-2,TRBV18,CASSSGNTGELFF
TRBJ2-3,TRBV5-4,CASSLGGTGADTQYF
TRBJ2-5,TRBV7-7,CASSLAPSSRGTQYF
TRBJ2-5,TRBV7-9,CSSSFSRETQYF
TRBJ2-7,TRBV19,CASSFIPQTGVVYEQYF
TRBJ2-1,TRBV5-4,CASSWGTGRSRNEQFF
TRBJ1-6,TRBV7-9,CASSPDRDSPLHF
TRBJ1-2,TRBV29-1,CSVAGGADYGYTF
TRBJ2-1,TRBV7-6,CASRHLRGLGPPTMGEQFF
TRBJ2-3,TRBV4-1,CASSLLRGQTDTQYF
TRBJ2-1,TRBV6-1,CASGATSGDYEQFF
TRBJ2-3,TRBV21-1,CASSFLKGQGLTSTDTQYF
TRBJ2-7,TRBV14,CASSHSGGGTYEQYF
TRBJ2-1,TRBV6-5,CASSARTGEQFF
TRBJ1-1,TRBV4-1,CASSQDLTGTTEAFF